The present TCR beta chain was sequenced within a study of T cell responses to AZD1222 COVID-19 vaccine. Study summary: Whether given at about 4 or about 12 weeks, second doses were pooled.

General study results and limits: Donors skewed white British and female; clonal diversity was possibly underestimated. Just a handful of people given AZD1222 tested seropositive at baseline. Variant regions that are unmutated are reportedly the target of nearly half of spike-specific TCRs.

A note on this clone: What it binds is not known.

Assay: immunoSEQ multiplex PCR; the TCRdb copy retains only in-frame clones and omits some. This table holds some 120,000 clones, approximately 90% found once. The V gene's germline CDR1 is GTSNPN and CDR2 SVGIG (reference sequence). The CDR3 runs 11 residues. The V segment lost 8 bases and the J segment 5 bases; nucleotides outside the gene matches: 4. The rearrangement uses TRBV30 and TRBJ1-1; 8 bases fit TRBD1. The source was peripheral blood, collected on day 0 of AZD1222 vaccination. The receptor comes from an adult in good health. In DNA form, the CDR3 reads TGTGCCCGTTGGACAGGGACTGAAGCTTTCTTT. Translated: CARWTGTEAFF.